This T cell receptor beta chain originates from a study of cytomegalovirus exposure and HLA in healthy donors. Findings and caveats of the study: The study designated roughly 150 TCR beta chains cytomegalovirus-associated.

The CDR3 totals 14 residues. From germline, CDR1 is MDHEN and CDR2 SYDVKM. V dropped 3 bases and J dropped 1 base, with 7 bases sitting between them. The PCR ran on 60 Vbeta and 13 Jbeta primers. Data came from immunoSEQ multiplex PCR; TCRdb stores just in-frame clones and leaves some out. Its table records 150,000 to 200,000 clones. About this clone: The antigen is unknown.

Sequencing input: PBMCs. This sequence originates from a boy aged 5-17 years in good health and CMV-seronegative. The chain carries TRBV28 and TRBJ1-5; no reliable D call. CDR3 residues: CASSFGRSNQPQHF. The CDR3 DNA follows: TGTGCCAGCAGTTTTGGCCGAAGCAATCAGCCCCAGCATTTT.